This is a list of T cell receptor beta chains from one sample in a study of cytomegalovirus exposure and HLA in healthy donors. Using immunoSEQ multiplex PCR, the repertoire was profiled, and TCRdb retains in-frame clones only, with some absent. The profile shows about 210,000 clones, roughly 79% of them singletons. The specimen sequenced was PBMCs. The receptors originated from a male donor in good health and CMV-seronegative. The CDR3 runs from the conserved cysteine through the conserved F or W. A D gene is named only where the DNA matches it firmly. Size is omitted from some rows. Given values are once, few, many or a class for expanded clones.

v_call,d_call,j_call,clone_size,cdr3_nt,cdr3_aa
TRBV7-6,TRBD1,TRBJ2-1,NA,TGTGCCAGCAGCTCGGGACAGGGGGTTTACAATGAGCAGTTCTTC,CASSSGQGVYNEQFF
TRBV19,NA,TRBJ2-7,NA,TGTGCCAGTAGCACAATCTACGAGCAGTACTTC,CASSTIYEQYF
TRBV21-1,NA,TRBJ2-7,NA,TGTGCCAGCAGCAAAGTGGATGGCAGGGAACTCTACGAGCAGTACTTC,CASSKVDGRELYEQYF
TRBV5-1,NA,TRBJ2-3,NA,TGCGCCAGCAGCTTGGGTACAGGGGACGGGAGGGTAGATACGCAGTATTTT,CASSLGTGDGRVDTQYF
TRBV19,TRBD2,TRBJ2-5,NA,TGTGCCAGTAGCAGCCAGGGACTAGCAGGGGAGACCCAGTACTTC,CASSSQGLAGETQYF
TRBV29-1,TRBD1,TRBJ1-2,NA,TGCAGCGATGCCCCGGGACAGGGAAATGGCTACACCTTC,CSDAPGQGNGYTF
TRBV19,NA,TRBJ2-7,NA,TGTGCCAGTAGTACGGGTCCCCCCCACGAGCAGTACTTC,CASSTGPPHEQYF
TRBV7-6,NA,TRBJ2-1,few,TGTGCCAGCAGTCCAGGAGGGCACGATGAGCAGTTCTTC,CASSPGGHDEQFF
TRBV5-4,TRBD2,TRBJ2-7,once,TGTGCCAGCAGCCCTAGGACTAGCGGGAGTGTCTACGAGCAGTACTTC,CASSPRTSGSVYEQYF
TRBV28,TRBD2,TRBJ2-3,NA,TGTGCCACCAAGGGAGGGCTGAGCACAGATACGCAGTATTTT,CATKGGLSTDTQYF
TRBV11-3,NA,TRBJ1-6,NA,TGTGCCAGCAGCTTCAATGGACTTAATTCACCCCTCCACTTT,CASSFNGLNSPLHF
TRBV7-7,NA,TRBJ2-1,once,TGTGCCAGCAGCCCATTTGGGGGGGCGAATGAGCAGTTCTTC,CASSPFGGANEQFF
TRBV6-6,TRBD1,TRBJ1-1,NA,TGTGCCAGCAGTTACCCCGGGCAGGGGGTCACTGAAGCTTTCTTT,CASSYPGQGVTEAFF
TRBV11-2,NA,TRBJ2-5,NA,TGTGCCAGCAGCTTAACTGAGACCCAGTACTTC,CASSLTETQYF
TRBV7-9,NA,TRBJ1-5,NA,TGTGCCAGCAGCTATCTTAATAGCAATCAGCCCCAGCATTTT,CASSYLNSNQPQHF
TRBV30,NA,TRBJ1-6,NA,TGTGCCTGGGGCTTCGGGACACGGTATTCACCCCTCCACTTT,CAWGFGTRYSPLHF
TRBV11-2,NA,TRBJ1-4,NA,TGTGCCAGCAGCTCACCCATGGGGGGGGGTAGTGAAAAACTGTTTTTT,CASSSPMGGGSEKLFF
TRBV7-9,TRBD1,TRBJ2-3,NA,TGTGCCAGCAGCTTAGCGTCAGGGGGCCTAAGCACAGATACGCAGTATTTT,CASSLASGGLSTDTQYF
TRBV10-3,TRBD1,TRBJ1-1,NA,TGTGCCATTAGAATGGAGGGGGCAGAGACTGAAGCTTTCTTT,CAIRMEGAETEAFF
TRBV5-1,NA,TRBJ2-2,NA,TGCGCCAGCAGCTTCGAGCCCGGACTGGCTAGGGAGCTGTTTTTT,CASSFEPGLARELFF
TRBV28,TRBD1,TRBJ1-2,NA,TGTGCCAGCAGTCACGGACAGGGCCGATATGGCTACACCTTC,CASSHGQGRYGYTF
TRBV7-9,TRBD2,TRBJ2-5,NA,TGTGCCAGCAGCACCTGGGGTGCGGGAGGGAAAGAGACCCAGTACTTC,CASSTWGAGGKETQYF
TRBV27,NA,TRBJ1-2,NA,TGTGCCAGCAGAGACTTAAACTATGGCTACACCTTC,CASRDLNYGYTF
TRBV7-3,TRBD2,TRBJ2-1,NA,TGTGCCAGCAGTACTAGCGGGGCCTACAATGAGCAGTTCTTC,CASSTSGAYNEQFF
TRBV2,NA,TRBJ1-2,NA,TGTGCCAGCAGTGAAAAGAGGGTTGACGGCTACACCTTC,CASSEKRVDGYTF
TRBV7-6,TRBD1,TRBJ1-1,NA,TGTGCCAGCAGCTCACGGACAGGCATGGGGGGGAACACTGAAGCTTTCTTT,CASSSRTGMGGNTEAFF
TRBV28,NA,TRBJ2-5,NA,TGTGCCAGCAGCCCAGGCCCCAGCCTGCTGAGAGAGACCCAGTACTTC,CASSPGPSLLRETQYF